Shown below are 22 T cell receptor beta chains from a single sample sequenced in a study of shared clonotypes between healthy human individuals. Clones were read by immunoSEQ multiplex PCR, and TCRdb kept only the in-frame ones, dropping some. Seen here are roughly 760,000 clones, approximately 74% observed once, and the top ten hold 1.5% to 2%. Sequencing was carried out using memory CD4+ T cells sorted from blood. Specified subset: CD45RA-negative fraction. Receptors originate from a woman aged 30 to 39 in good health.

The chain carries TRBV2 and TRBJ2-5, with D unresolved. This CDR3 is built from 14 residues. CDR1 SNHLY and CDR2 FYNNEI come from the germline V gene. The V and J ends lost 1 base and 4 bases respectively, with 10 bases between them. This CDR3 reads CASSEGSGRETQYF. In DNA form, the CDR3 reads TGTGCCAGCAGTGAAGGGTCGGGTAGAGAGACCCAGTACTTC.

This clone was observed many times. The chain links TRBV19 to TRBJ2-2; 10 bases are shared with TRBD2. CDR1 and CDR2 (germline): LNHDA, SQIVND (reference sequence). The ends lost 3 bases at V and 5 bases at J; junction bases unmatched: 9. The CDR3 runs to 17 residues. The CDR3 here is CASSIDLAGVGTGELFF. Here the CDR3 DNA reads TGTGCCAGTAGTATCGACCTAGCGGGAGTCGGAACCGGGGAGCTGTTTTTT.

This chain links TRBV19 with TRBJ2-7; D possibly corresponds to TRBD1 (6 bases). This CDR3 comprises 12 residues. The germline V gene encodes CDR1 LNHDA and CDR2 SQIVND (reference sequence). The CDR3 coding sequence is TGTGCTTATGGAGGACAGACATACGAGCAGTACTTC. Translation: CAYGGQTYEQYF.

CDR3 protein: CASRDAGTSGLNEQFF. CDR3 bases: TGTGCCAGCAGGGACGCCGGGACTAGCGGCCTCAATGAGCAGTTCTTC. The V and J genes are TRBV7-9 and TRBJ2-1; 11 nucleotides align to TRBD2. The V segment lost 6 bases and the J segment 6 bases; nucleotides outside the gene matches: 10. The CDR3 contains 16 residues. From germline, CDR1 is SEHNR and CDR2 FQNEAQ (reference sequence).

V usage is TRBV7-9 and J usage is TRBJ2-2, with D perhaps matching TRBD1 (6 bases). V was trimmed by 4 bases and J by 0 bases, leaving 15 bases between them. CDR3 size: 17 residues. CDR1 and CDR2 from the germline V gene are SEHNR and FQNEAQ (reference sequence). The CDR3 DNA follows: TGTGCCAGCAGCTCAACGTGGACAGAATCGAACACCGGGGAGCTGTTTTTT. It translates to CASSSTWTESNTGELFF.

The rearrangement uses TRBV7-6 and TRBJ2-7, with 12 bases fitting TRBD2. V lost 6 bases and J lost 7; bases outside the gene matches: 10. The germline V gene encodes CDR1 SGHVS and CDR2 FNYEAQ. The CDR3 loop spans 15 amino acids. DNA for the CDR3: TGTGCCAGCAGTCTAGCGGGAGGGCCTTTTCGGGAGCAGTACTTC. This codes for CASSLAGGPFREQYF.

This chain links TRBV6-5 with TRBJ2-5; D call uncertain. This CDR3 is 11 amino acids long. The V end lost 2 bases, the J end lost 6 bases, and 4 bases lay between the germline ends. Germline V gives CDR1 MNHEY, CDR2 SVGAGI. The CDR3: CASSYRQTQYF. In DNA form, the CDR3 reads TGTGCCAGCAGTTACCGCCAGACCCAGTACTTC.

The chain couples TRBV27 to TRBJ2-7; D unresolved. The CDR3 runs 11 residues. V lost 2 bases and J 2 bases, leaving 1 base between the germline ends. Germline CDR1 MNHEY, CDR2 SMNVEV (reference sequence). The CDR3: CASSLPYEQYF. In DNA form, the CDR3 reads TGTGCCAGCAGTTTACCCTACGAGCAGTACTTC.

The chain joins TRBV5-4 to TRBJ2-7; tentative D call: TRBD1 (5 bases). The V end lost 3 bases, the J end lost 2 bases, and 21 bases lay between the germline ends. The CDR3 spans 17 residues. Germline values: CDR1 SGHNT, CDR2 YYREEE (reference sequence). The CDR3 is CASSSVLGGAKAYEQYF. The CDR3 DNA reads as TGTGCCAGCAGCTCAGTTTTAGGTGGGGCCAAAGCCTACGAGCAGTACTTC.

This clone has more than one count but fewer than ten. V is TRBV28 and J is TRBJ1-1; D call uncertain. Germline assignment: CDR1 MDHEN and CDR2 SYDVKM. The CDR3 has 12 amino acids. Between the trimmed V and J ends, which lost 4 bases and 6 bases, there was a span of 9 bases. Written as DNA, the CDR3 is TGTGCCAGCAGTTGGAGAGGGTCTGAAGCTTTCTTT. Protein: CASSWRGSEAFF.

The J gene is TRBJ2-3, the V gene TRBV30; no reliable D call. Per germline, CDR1 GTSNPN and CDR2 SVGIG (reference sequence). This CDR3 is built from 15 residues. V lost 2 bases to trimming and J lost 2 bases, with 14 bases between them. The CDR3 DNA sequence: TGTGCCTGGAGTCAACAGAGAGCCCTCACAGATACGCAGTATTTT. Amino acids: CAWSQQRALTDTQYF.

The chain joins TRBV19 to TRBJ2-6; TRBD1 matches at 10 bases. The germline V gene has CDR1 LNHDA and CDR2 SQIVND (reference sequence). This CDR3 region has 19 residues. With 3 bases clipped from V and 3 bases from J, the junction kept 11 bases outside the gene matches. CDR3 in amino acids: CASSIFPGQGLSGANVLTF. CDR3 coding DNA: TGTGCCAGTAGTATTTTCCCGGGACAGGGGTTGAGTGGGGCCAACGTCCTGACTTTC.

This rearrangement joins TRBV2 to TRBJ2-1; 7 nucleotides align to TRBD2. CDR1 and CDR2 from the germline V gene are SNHLY and FYNNEI. V lost 3 bases to trimming and J lost 5 bases; unmatched junction nucleotides: 10. The CDR3 contains 16 residues. This CDR3 is CASSETDWGGNNEQFF. For the CDR3, the DNA is TGTGCCAGCAGTGAGACGGACTGGGGGGGGAACAATGAGCAGTTCTTC.

This chain connects TRBV30 to TRBJ2-1, with TRBD2 matching over 7 bases. The J segment lost 2 bases and the V segment lost 3 bases, leaving 4 bases of the junction unmatched. The germline CDR1 and CDR2 sequences are GTSNPN and SVGIG (reference sequence). The CDR3 runs 14 residues. CDR3 DNA sequence: TGTGCCTGGAGATCCGCGGGGGCCTACAATGAGCAGTTCTTC. It codes for CAWRSAGAYNEQFF.

This clone showed up just once. J is TRBJ1-2 and V is TRBV11-2; 9 bases are shared with TRBD1. CDR1 is SGHAT and CDR2 is FQNNGV in the germline V gene. The CDR3 length is 15 residues. V shed 5 bases and J 6 bases; nucleotides not matched to a gene: 10. The CDR3, as DNA: TGTGCCAGCAGCCATAGCCTCGGGACAGGGAATGGCTACACCTTC. It translates to CASSHSLGTGNGYTF.

The rearrangement links TRBV5-1 to TRBJ1-1; D gene ambiguous. From germline, CDR1 is SGHRS and CDR2 YFSETQ. This CDR3 is 14 amino acids long. V lost 4 bases and J lost 0, with 10 bases in between. The CDR3 loop reads CASSPGSMNTEAFF. In nucleotides, the CDR3 is TGCGCCAGCAGCCCTGGGAGTATGAACACTGAAGCTTTCTTT.

CDR3 bases: TGCGCCAGCAGCTTGGCCGGGGACAGGGGGGAGACCCAGTACTTC. Translated: CASSLAGDRGETQYF. The gene calls are TRBV5-1 and TRBJ2-5; 11 positions agree with TRBD1. The CDR3 sequence is 15 residues long. Germline CDR1 SGHRS, CDR2 YFSETQ. V lost 0 bases, J lost 5 bases, and 3 bases stayed unmatched.

Ten or more counts support this clone. This chain uses TRBV28 with TRBJ2-7; 9 nucleotides match TRBD1. Germline CDR1 is MDHEN and CDR2 is SYDVKM. This CDR3 region has 16 residues. With 7 bases clipped from V and 3 bases from J, the junction kept 13 bases outside the gene matches. The CDR3 reads CASTKFAGTGIYEQYF. The CDR3 DNA reads as TGTGCCAGCACCAAATTCGCCGGGACAGGGATCTACGAGCAGTACTTC.

The chain recombines TRBV6-1 with TRBJ1-4; tentative D call: TRBD1 (5 bases). Trimming cost V 7 bases and J 0 bases, with 12 bases left between them. The CDR3 totals 15 residues. Germline CDR1 and CDR2: MNHNS and SASEGT. CDR3 protein: CASNRQPATNEKLFF. The CDR3 DNA reads TGTGCCAGCAACCGACAGCCTGCAACTAATGAAAAACTGTTTTTT.

This clone occurred a few times. V and J are TRBV18 and TRBJ2-2; D is possibly TRBD1 or TRBD2 (5 bases each). This CDR3 is 15 amino acids long. V was clipped by 8 bases and J by 0 bases, with 13 bases between them. Germline CDR1 is KGHSH and CDR2 is LQKENI. CDR3 protein: CASLEGLTNTGELFF. DNA of the CDR3: TGTGCCAGCCTAGAGGGGCTTACGAACACCGGGGAGCTGTTTTTT. The variable domain in full, completed from reference TRBV18 and TRBJ2-2, reads NAGVMQNPRHLVRRRGQEARLRCSPMKGHSHVYWYRQLPEEGLKFMVYLQKENIIDESGMPKERFSAEFPKEGPSILRIQQVVRGDSAAYFCASLEGLTNTGELFFGEGSRLTVL.

This chain links TRBV6-5 with TRBJ1-4; 7 bases match TRBD1. J was trimmed by 10 bases and V by 2 bases; bases with no gene match: 10. The CDR3 has 15 amino acids. From germline, CDR1 is MNHEY and CDR2 SVGAGI. The CDR3 protein is CASSYRGQAVGKLFF. The CDR3 DNA sequence: TGTGCCAGCAGTTACAGGGGGCAGGCTGTTGGAAAACTGTTTTTT.

The rearrangement joins TRBV6-1 to TRBJ1-1, with D hard to call. V dropped 4 bases and J dropped 6 bases, with 15 bases sitting between them. This CDR3 has 14 residues. Looked up from germline, CDR1 is MNHNS and CDR2 is SASEGT. CDR3 sequence: CASSVSRASPEAFF. In DNA form, the CDR3 reads TGTGCCAGCAGTGTATCGAGGGCCTCTCCTGAAGCTTTCTTT.